Listed below are T cell receptor beta chains from one sample, sequenced in a study of blood T cell repertoires in COVID-19. Generated by immunoSEQ multiplex PCR, the TCRdb table keeps only in-frame clones and is missing some. The sample has about 82,000 clones; around 83% are singletons. Sequencing used peripheral blood. These receptors all stem from a woman in her sixties or seventies with acute or convalescent COVID-19. The CDR3 runs from the conserved cysteine through the conserved F or W. The D gene is left open where the match is weak. Clone size is not always given. Where it is, it says once, few, many or a class for expanded clones.

d_call,clone_size,j_call,v_call,cdr3_nt,cdr3_aa
.,.,TRBJ1-1,TRBV30,TGTGCCTGGAGTGTATCGAGGGGGGGGACTGAAGCTTTCTTT,CAWSVSRGGTEAFF
TRBD2,.,TRBJ2-2,TRBV7-2,TGTGCCAGCAGCGTTCCGGGACTAGCGGACCTGGGGGAGCTGTTTTTT,CASSVPGLADLGELFF
.,.,TRBJ1-1,TRBV5-4,TGTGCCAGCAGCTTGGTCACAGGGAAGGACACTGAAGCTTTCTTT,CASSLVTGKDTEAFF
TRBD1,.,TRBJ1-1,TRBV6-1,TGTGCCAGCAGTCTGACAGGGGATATGGTCACTGAAGCTTTCTTT,CASSLTGDMVTEAFF
.,.,TRBJ1-4,TRBV30,TGTGCCTGGAGTGTACCAGTATTTGAAAAACTGTTTTTT,CAWSVPVFEKLFF
TRBD1,.,TRBJ2-3,TRBV9,TGTGCCAGCAGCGTGGGACAGAATACGCAGTATTTT,CASSVGQNTQYF
.,.,TRBJ1-3,TRBV5-8,TGTGCCAGCAGCTTTCCTCGGAACACCATATATTTT,CASSFPRNTIYF
.,.,TRBJ2-1,TRBV4-2,TGTGCCAGCAGCCAAGATAGCAGGGGTCACAATGAGCAGTTCTTC,CASSQDSRGHNEQFF
.,.,TRBJ1-1,TRBV12-3/TRBV12-4,TGTGCCAGCAGTCTTACAAGGAACACTGAAGCTTTCTTT,CASSLTRNTEAFF
.,few,TRBJ1-2,TRBV9,TGTGCCAGCAGCGTTTCCTATAACTATGGCTACACCTTC,CASSVSYNYGYTF
TRBD1,.,TRBJ2-2,TRBV5-4,TGTGCCACCCACGGCGGGACAGGGCACACCGGGGAGCTGTTTTTT,CATHGGTGHTGELFF